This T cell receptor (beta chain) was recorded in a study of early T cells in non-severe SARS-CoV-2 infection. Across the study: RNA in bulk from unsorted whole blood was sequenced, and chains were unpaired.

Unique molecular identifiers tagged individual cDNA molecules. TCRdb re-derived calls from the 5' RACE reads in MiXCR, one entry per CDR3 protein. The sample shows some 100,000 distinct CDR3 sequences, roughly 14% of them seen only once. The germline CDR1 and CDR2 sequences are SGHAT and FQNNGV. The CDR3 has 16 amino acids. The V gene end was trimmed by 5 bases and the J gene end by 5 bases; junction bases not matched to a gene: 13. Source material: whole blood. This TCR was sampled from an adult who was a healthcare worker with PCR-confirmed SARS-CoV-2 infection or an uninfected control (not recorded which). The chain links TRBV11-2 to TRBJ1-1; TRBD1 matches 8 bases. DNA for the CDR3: TGTGCCAGCAGCCCGACCCCGGACAGGGCGGGAACTGAAGCTTTCTTT. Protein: CASSPTPDRAGTEAFF.